These 30 T cell receptor beta chains share one sample of origin, sequenced in a study of blood T cell repertoires in COVID-19. Repertoires were generated with immunoSEQ multiplex PCR, while TCRdb's copy carries only in-frame clones and drops some. The profile shows about 120,000 clones, around 78% of them singletons. The sample comprised peripheral blood. These receptors were collected from a man in his 70s with acute or convalescent COVID-19.

This clone has a single count. The V call is TRBV6-2 or TRBV6-3, the J call TRBJ1-1, with 7 bases fitting TRBD1. The CDR3 consists of 15 residues. Trimming removed 5 bases from V and 3 bases from J; junction bases left unmatched: 9. CDR1 is MNHEY and CDR2 is SVGEGT in the germline V gene. CDR3 in DNA: TGTGCCAGCAGTAAGGCCCTCAGGGGGGACACTGAAGCTTTCTTT. It encodes CASSKALRGDTEAFF.

The rearrangement links TRBV5-1 to TRBJ1-4, with D perhaps TRBD1 (5 bases). The germline V gene has CDR1 SGHRS and CDR2 YFSETQ. The CDR3 spans 16 residues. Between the trimmed V and J ends, which lost 2 bases and 6 bases, there was a span of 17 bases. In DNA, the CDR3 is TGCGCCAGCAGCTTTTTAGGTTCTGGCAGGGATGAAAAACTGTTTTTT. Amino acids: CASSFLGSGRDEKLFF. The full variable domain, in which reference TRBV5-1 and TRBJ1-4 provide the parts outside the CDR3, is KAGVTQTPRYLIKTRGQQVTLSCSPISGHRSVSWYQQTPGQGLQFLFEYFSETQRNKGNFPGRFSGRQFSNSRSEMNVSTLELGDSALYLCASSFLGSGRDEKLFFGSGTQLSVL.

V is TRBV6-5 and J is TRBJ1-1; 8 bases agree with TRBD1. Germline CDR1 MNHEY, CDR2 SVGAGI. With V trimmed by 4 bases and J by 6 bases, 13 bases remained unmatched. The length of the CDR3 is 16 residues. This CDR3 reads CASSSIPAGGASEAFF. CDR3 sequence (DNA): TGTGCCAGCAGTTCTATCCCGGCAGGGGGCGCCTCTGAAGCTTTCTTT.

V usage is TRBV5-4 and J usage is TRBJ2-2, with D possibly TRBD1 on 7 matching bases. CDR1 and CDR2 (germline): SGHNT, YYREEE (reference sequence). Trimming removed 5 bases from V and 6 bases from J, with 14 bases in between. The CDR3 spans 14 residues. CDR3 nucleotides: TGTGCCAGCAGTCCCGACAGGGAGGCCGGGGAGCTGTTTTTT. Translation: CASSPDREAGELFF.

The chain is built from TRBV5-4 and TRBJ2-1; weak D call: TRBD2 (5 bases). CDR1 SGHNT and CDR2 YYREEE come from the germline V gene (reference sequence). Trimming shortened V by 4 bases and J by 2 bases, and 10 bases separated the two germline ends. This CDR3 comprises 14 residues. CDR3 DNA: TGTGCCAGCAGCGCGAGTAGCGCCTACAATGAGCAGTTCTTC. Translating it yields CASSASSAYNEQFF. The full variable domain, completed using reference TRBV5-4 and TRBJ2-1, is ETGVTQSPTHLIKTRGQQVTLRCSSQSGHNTVSWYQQALGQGPQFIFQYYREEENGRGNFPPRFSGLQFPNYSSELNVNALELDDSALYLCASSASSAYNEQFFGPGTRLTVL.

The J gene is TRBJ2-5, the V gene TRBV7-9, with 11 bases fitting TRBD2. The ends lost 1 base at V and 2 bases at J; junction bases unmatched: 12. CDR1 SEHNR and CDR2 FQNEAQ come from the germline V gene (reference sequence). The CDR3 extends over 19 amino acids. CDR3 sequence reads: CASSLGQLAGGPGQETQYF. The CDR3 bases are TGTGCCAGCAGCTTAGGTCAATTAGCGGGGGGGCCCGGGCAAGAGACCCAGTACTTC.

V gene TRBV6-6 combines with J gene TRBJ1-2, with TRBD1 matching 7 bases. The CDR3 totals 15 residues. V trimming: 2 bases; J trimming: 4 bases; junction bases outside the gene matches: 7. CDR1 and CDR2 from the germline V gene are MNHNY and SVGAGI (reference sequence). The CDR3 sequence is CASSYPTGFGYGYTF. The CDR3 region has the DNA TGTGCCAGCAGTTACCCGACAGGGTTTGGCTATGGCTACACCTTC.

The CDR3 DNA reads TGTGCCAGCAGCCAATCCGGTTGGGGGGAGCCCTATGGCTACACCTTC. Translating gives CASSQSGWGEPYGYTF. The rearrangement joins TRBV4-2 to TRBJ1-2; a possible D gene is TRBD1 (5 bases). The CDR3 spans 16 residues. Germline CDR1 is LGHNA and CDR2 is YNFKEQ. Trimming left V 2 bases short and J 4 bases short, with 17 bases between.

This chain uses TRBV5-5 with TRBJ1-1; D remains ambiguous. V was shortened by 0 bases and J by 5 bases, with 14 bases between the two germline ends. Germline V gene lookup returns CDR1 SGHKS and CDR2 YYEKEE (reference sequence). There are 15 residues in the CDR3. The CDR3 nucleotides read TGTGCCAGCAGCTTGGCCCCAGTGGTGGAGACTGAAGCTTTCTTT. Amino acid sequence: CASSLAPVVETEAFF.

This clone showed up just once. V and J are TRBV5-4 and TRBJ2-1; D call uncertain. The germline gives CDR1 SGHNT, CDR2 YYREEE (reference sequence). The CDR3 totals 13 residues. V was pared by 2 bases and J by 4 bases, with 7 bases between. The CDR3 DNA is TGTGCCAGCAGCTTAGACTGGTACAATGAGCAGTTCTTC. This codes for CASSLDWYNEQFF.

This clone appeared a few times. Here the CDR3 reads CAWSSSGRGTDTQYF. Here the CDR3 DNA reads TGTGCCTGGAGTTCGTCGGGGCGGGGTACAGATACGCAGTATTTT. The V call is TRBV30, the J call TRBJ2-3, with D possibly TRBD2 on 6 matching bases. The germline CDR1 and CDR2 sequences are GTSNPN and SVGIG (reference sequence). CDR3 length: 15 residues. Trimming left V 2 bases short and J 3 bases short, with 15 bases between.

This clone has a single count. CDR3 bases: TGTGCCAGCAGTGAAGCGGGCAGGGCCTATGGCTACACCTTC. Protein: CASSEAGRAYGYTF. The chain is built from TRBV2 and TRBJ1-2, with D possibly being TRBD1 (5 bases). V lost 0 bases and J lost 4, with 9 bases in between. The CDR3 contains 14 residues. Germline V gives CDR1 SNHLY, CDR2 FYNNEI.

This chain connects TRBV5-1 to TRBJ2-1; 7 bases map to TRBD2. CDR1 is SGHRS and CDR2 is YFSETQ in the germline V gene. Unmatched junction bases numbered 9, after V lost 0 bases and J lost 9 bases. CDR3 size: 15 residues. CDR3 sequence (DNA): TGCGCCAGCAGCTTGGGAGGCGGGGGTAGAGGTGAGCAGTTCTTC. Its protein product is CASSLGGGGRGEQFF.

This chain joins TRBV27 and TRBJ1-5; the match to TRBD1 covers 7 bases. After removal of 2 bases from V and 2 bases from J, the junction contained 9 bases not matched to a gene. From germline, CDR1 is MNHEY and CDR2 SMNVEV (reference sequence). The CDR3 loop spans 17 amino acids. Here the CDR3 reads CASSLRGGGGGNQPQHF. CDR3 DNA: TGTGCCAGCAGTTTAAGAGGAGGAGGGGGCGGCAATCAGCCCCAGCATTTT.

The chain is built from TRBV4-1 and TRBJ1-1, with a possible D match to TRBD1 (6 bases). Per germline, CDR1 MGHRA and CDR2 YSYEKL. The V end was cut by 6 bases, the J end by 5 bases, with 16 bases between. The CDR3 is 14 amino acids. The CDR3 nucleotides are TGCGCCAGCAGTCAACAGGGATCGTGGACTGAAGCTTTCTTT. It is translated as CASSQQGSWTEAFF.

DNA for the CDR3: TGTGCCAGCAGACAGGTACAGGGCTCTGGCTACACCTTC. It translates to CASRQVQGSGYTF. The V call is TRBV2, the J call TRBJ1-2; D might be TRBD1 (6 bases). The CDR3 is 13 residues long. V was pared by 6 bases and J by 7 bases, with 15 bases between. Germline V lookup: CDR1 SNHLY, CDR2 FYNNEI.

Notes on this clone: Other nucleotide sequences from this sample produce the same CDR3. This chain joins TRBV5-4 and TRBJ2-2, with TRBD2 matching 12 bases. This CDR3 spans 16 amino acids. With V trimmed by 3 bases and J by 5 bases, 5 bases remained unmatched. Per the germline V gene, CDR1 is SGHNT and CDR2 is YYREEE (reference sequence). CDR3 protein: CASSSSGGEETGELFF. The CDR3 DNA reads as TGTGCCAGCAGCTCTAGCGGGGGGGAGGAGACCGGGGAGCTGTTTTTT. The full variable domain, completed using reference TRBV5-4 and TRBJ2-2, is ETGVTQSPTHLIKTRGQQVTLRCSSQSGHNTVSWYQQALGQGPQFIFQYYREEENGRGNFPPRFSGLQFPNYSSELNVNALELDDSALYLCASSSSGGEETGELFFGEGSRLTVL.

The rearrangement links TRBV6-1 to TRBJ1-2; 8 positions match TRBD1. V was clipped by 0 bases and J by 8 bases; unmatched bases: 8. This CDR3 comprises 15 residues. The V gene's germline CDR1 is MNHNS and CDR2 SASEGT. The CDR3 DNA reads TGTGCCAGCAGTGAAGCGGGCAGGGGGCTGTGGGGCTACACCTTC. Protein sequence: CASSEAGRGLWGYTF.

J is TRBJ1-1 and V is TRBV4-3; TRBD1 matches 8 bases. This CDR3 contains 17 residues. Trimming at V came to 4 bases and at J to 4 bases, leaving 14 bases not matched to a gene. Per germline, CDR1 LGHNA and CDR2 YSLEER. This CDR3 is CASSRSGQGARVTEAFF. The CDR3 region has the DNA TGCGCCAGCAGCCGAAGTGGGCAGGGGGCGCGGGTCACTGAAGCTTTCTTT.

The chain couples TRBV6-6 to TRBJ1-6; D is unclear. Germline V gene lookup returns CDR1 MNHNY and CDR2 SVGAGI (reference sequence). The length of the CDR3 is 13 residues. Deletions cut 5 bases from V and 10 bases from J, with 12 bases between. In nucleotides, the CDR3 is TGTGCCAGCAGTCAGATTACCCAGTCACCCCTCCACTTT. Its protein is CASSQITQSPLHF.

The gene calls are TRBV5-6 and TRBJ1-2; the D is unclear. Germline CDR1 and CDR2: SGHDT and YYEEEE. CDR3 size: 14 residues. Trimming removed 1 base at V and 0 bases at J, with 7 bases between. The CDR3 reads CASSLPAANYGYTF. For the CDR3, the DNA is TGTGCCAGCAGCTTGCCCGCAGCTAACTATGGCTACACCTTC.

The V gene is TRBV4-3, the J gene TRBJ2-1; perhaps TRBD1 as D (5 bases). Trimming cost V 2 bases and J 9 bases, with 20 bases left between them. From germline, CDR1 is LGHNA and CDR2 YSLEER. The CDR3 extends over 16 amino acids. CDR3 protein: CASSQSPPRAGTEQFF. The CDR3 DNA reads TGCGCCAGCAGCCAATCCCCGCCCAGGGCCGGAACTGAGCAGTTCTTC.

The genes are TRBV7-2 and TRBJ2-7; 7 nucleotides match TRBD2. With V trimmed by 6 bases and J by 4 bases, 3 bases remained unmatched. Germline loops: CDR1 SGHTA, CDR2 FQGNSA. This CDR3 spans 12 amino acids. CDR3 bases: TGTGCCAGCAGTCGGGGAGGGTACGAGCAGTACTTC. This translates into CASSRGGYEQYF.

CDR3 sequence (DNA): TGTGCCAGCAGCCATGTATGGACAGGCGGGGAAGCTTTCTTT. Residues: CASSHVWTGGEAFF. The genes are TRBV14 and TRBJ1-1; 7 bases match TRBD1. Germline assignment: CDR1 SGHDN and CDR2 FVKESK. CDR3 length: 14 amino acids. After removal of 3 bases from V and 8 bases from J, the junction contained 9 bases not matched to a gene.

The CDR3 DNA follows: TGCGCCAGCAGCCAGGGGGCCAGGTTAGATACGCAGTATTTT. It encodes CASSQGARLDTQYF. The chain links TRBV4-3 to TRBJ2-3; possible D gene TRBD1, 6 bases. Trimming pared 3 bases from V and 5 bases from J, leaving 12 bases between. This CDR3 spans 14 amino acids. CDR1 is LGHNA and CDR2 is YSLEER in the germline V gene.

The J gene is TRBJ2-5, the V gene TRBV2, with 8 bases fitting TRBD2. The CDR3 totals 16 residues. V was pared by 6 bases and J by 5 bases, with 14 bases of the junction left unmatched. Germline values: CDR1 SNHLY, CDR2 FYNNEI. DNA for the CDR3: TGTGCCAGCAGCCCAGGAGGCGGGGGGCCCGGGGAGACCCAGTACTTC. Protein product: CASSPGGGGPGETQYF.

V gene TRBV29-1 combines with J gene TRBJ1-5; D unresolved. From germline, CDR1 is SQVTM and CDR2 ANQGSEA. CDR3 size: 14 residues. Deletions cut 8 bases from V and 0 bases from J, with 14 bases between. The CDR3 region is CSIREGSSNQPQHF. In DNA form, the CDR3 reads TGCAGCATCCGAGAGGGCAGTAGCAATCAGCCCCAGCATTTT.

CDR3 region: CASSAGQGLYGYTF. The CDR3 DNA follows: TGTGCCAGCAGCGCCGGACAGGGCTTATATGGCTACACCTTC. This chain connects TRBV13 to TRBJ1-2; 8 bases map to TRBD1. CDR1 PRHDT and CDR2 FYEKMQ come from the germline V gene (reference sequence). The trim removed 5 bases at V and 5 bases at J, leaving 7 bases unmatched. The CDR3 is made up of 14 amino acids.

V is TRBV4-2 and J is TRBJ1-2; D remains unclear. This CDR3 is built from 14 residues. CDR1 is LGHNA, CDR2 YNFKEQ, per germline. Trimming pared 2 bases from V and 4 bases from J, leaving 11 bases between. This CDR3 is CASSQRTVVYGYTF. The CDR3 coding sequence is TGTGCCAGCAGCCAACGGACTGTCGTCTATGGCTACACCTTC.

For the CDR3, the DNA is TGCGCCAGCAGGCTTAGCGGGGCCTCTGGGGCCAACGTCCTGACTTTC. Translation: CASRLSGASGANVLTF. The rearrangement links TRBV5-1 to TRBJ2-6, with 8 bases aligning to TRBD2. The germline CDR1 and CDR2 sequences are SGHRS and YFSETQ. The CDR3 length is 16 residues. After removal of 5 bases from V and 0 bases from J, the junction contained 4 bases not matched to a gene. Full variable domain (remainder filled in from reference TRBV5-1 and TRBJ2-6): KAGVTQTPRYLIKTRGQQVTLSCSPISGHRSVSWYQQTPGQGLQFLFEYFSETQRNKGNFPGRFSGRQFSNSRSEMNVSTLELGDSALYLCASRLSGASGANVLTFGAGSRLTVL.